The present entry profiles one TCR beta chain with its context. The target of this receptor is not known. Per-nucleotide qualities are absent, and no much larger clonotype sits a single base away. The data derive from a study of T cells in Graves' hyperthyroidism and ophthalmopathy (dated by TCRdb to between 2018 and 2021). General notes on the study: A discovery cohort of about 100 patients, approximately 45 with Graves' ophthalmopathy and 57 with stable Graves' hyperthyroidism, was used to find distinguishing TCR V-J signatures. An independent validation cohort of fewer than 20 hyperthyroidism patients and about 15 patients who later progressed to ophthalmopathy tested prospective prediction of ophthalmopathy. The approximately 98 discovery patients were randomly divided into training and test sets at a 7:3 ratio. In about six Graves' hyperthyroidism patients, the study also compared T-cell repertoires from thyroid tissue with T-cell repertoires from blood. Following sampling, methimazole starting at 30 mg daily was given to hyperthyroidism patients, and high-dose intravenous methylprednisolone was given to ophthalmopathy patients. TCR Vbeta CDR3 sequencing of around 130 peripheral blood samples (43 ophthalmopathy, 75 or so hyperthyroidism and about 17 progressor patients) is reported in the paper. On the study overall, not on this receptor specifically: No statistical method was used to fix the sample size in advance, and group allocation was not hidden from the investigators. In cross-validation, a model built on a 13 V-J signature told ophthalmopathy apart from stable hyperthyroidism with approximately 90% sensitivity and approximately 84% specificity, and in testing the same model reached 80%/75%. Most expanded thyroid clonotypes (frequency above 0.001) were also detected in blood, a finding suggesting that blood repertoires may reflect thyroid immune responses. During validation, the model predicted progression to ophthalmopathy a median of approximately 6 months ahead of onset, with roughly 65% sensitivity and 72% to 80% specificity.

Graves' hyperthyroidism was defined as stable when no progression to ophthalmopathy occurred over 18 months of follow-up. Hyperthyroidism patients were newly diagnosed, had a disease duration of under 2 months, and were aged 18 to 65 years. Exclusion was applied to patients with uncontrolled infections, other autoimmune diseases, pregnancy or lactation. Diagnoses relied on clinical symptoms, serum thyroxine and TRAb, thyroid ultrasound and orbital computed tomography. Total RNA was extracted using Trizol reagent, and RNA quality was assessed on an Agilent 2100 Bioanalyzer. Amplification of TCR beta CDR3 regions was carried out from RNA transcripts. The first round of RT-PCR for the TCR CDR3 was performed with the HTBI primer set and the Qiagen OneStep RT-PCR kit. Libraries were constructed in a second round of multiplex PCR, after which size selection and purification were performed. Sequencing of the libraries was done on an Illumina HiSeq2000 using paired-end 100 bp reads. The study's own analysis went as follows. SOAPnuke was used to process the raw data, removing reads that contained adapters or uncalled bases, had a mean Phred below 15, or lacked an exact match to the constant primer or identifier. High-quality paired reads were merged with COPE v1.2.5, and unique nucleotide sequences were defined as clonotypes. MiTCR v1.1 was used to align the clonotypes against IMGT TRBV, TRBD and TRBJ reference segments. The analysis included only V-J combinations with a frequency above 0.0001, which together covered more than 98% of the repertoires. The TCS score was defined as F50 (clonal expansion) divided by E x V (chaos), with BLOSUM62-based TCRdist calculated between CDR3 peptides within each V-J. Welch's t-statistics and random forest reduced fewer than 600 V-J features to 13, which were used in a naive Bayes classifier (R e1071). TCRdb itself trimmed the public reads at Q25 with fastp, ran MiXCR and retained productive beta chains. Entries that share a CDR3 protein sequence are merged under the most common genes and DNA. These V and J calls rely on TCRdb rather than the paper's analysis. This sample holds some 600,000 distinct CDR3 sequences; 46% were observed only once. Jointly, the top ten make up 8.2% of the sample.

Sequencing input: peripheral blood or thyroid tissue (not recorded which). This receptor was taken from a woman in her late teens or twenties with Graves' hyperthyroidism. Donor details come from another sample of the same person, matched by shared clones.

The nucleotide sequence reads TGTGCCATCAGTGGGGGAGGGAGAACCTACGAGCAGTACTTC. Translation gives CAISGGGRTYEQYF. The rearranged chain carries TRBV10-3 and TRBJ2-7; TRBD2 aligns with 7 central bases. V is cut back by 4 bases and J by 2 bases, with 5 bases in the junction unmatched. CDR1 ENHRY and CDR2 SYGVKD were looked up in the germline V gene. The CDR3 spans 14 residues, from the cysteine through the phenylalanine. CDR3 DNA only is kept here, 42 bases in frame from base 1.